The following is a TCR beta chain sequence with its context. Its target is unknown. Germline V gene sequence: CDR1 DFQATT, CDR2 SNEGSKA (reference sequence). Trimming cost V 0 bases and J 3 bases; bases outside gene matches: 11. The CDR3 contains 18 residues. Time point: newly diagnosed GD, antithyroid drugs for less than 3 months. TCR sequences were obtained from RNA taken from PBMCs. This specimen belongs to a study of regulatory T cells in long-lasting Graves disease. General study results and limits: Whereas 966 public clonotypes were shared by new patients, persistent patients shared more, at 2,741.

To make TCR beta libraries, researchers used iRepertoire HTBI primers and Arm-PCR of CDR3 regions. TCRdb itself ran the multiplex PCR reads through MiXCR, one entry per CDR3 protein. There are around 470,000 distinct CDR3 sequences in the sample; approximately 14% occur only once, and approximately 19% lies in the top ten. The same data also went into a second study, on T cells in Graves' hyperthyroidism and ophthalmopathy. From that paper: Using the HTBI primer set, a first-round RT-PCR was run on the TCR CDR3. Most clonotypes that expanded in the thyroid above 0.001 also showed up in blood. Stable hyperthyroidism and ophthalmopathy were separated using 13 V-J signatures.

The chain carries TRBV20-1 and TRBJ2-1; 10 positions match TRBD2. The sequenced sample was peripheral blood mononuclear cells (PBMCs), obtained at new diagnosis, from a patient treated with antithyroid drugs. This clonotype originated in a woman in her forties or fifties with Graves disease. CDR3: CSARDMRVSGRSYNEQFF. The CDR3 DNA follows: TGCAGTGCTAGAGATATGAGGGTTAGCGGGAGGAGCTACAATGAGCAGTTCTTC.